This TCR beta chain was identified during a study of OX40 agonist ivuxolimab in advanced cancers. Study summary: Patients were given ivuxolimab, an antibody that agonizes OX40 (CD134). Of the participants, roughly 40% had some prior anti-PD-1, anti-PD-L1 or anti-CTLA-4 therapy, which was allowed.

Systemic immunosuppression or autoimmune disease history was grounds to exclude patients. The CDR3 consists of 14 residues. Trimming removed 1 base at V and 1 base at J, with 8 bases between. Germline values: CDR1 MGHRA, CDR2 YSYEKL. Sequencing was performed with immunoSEQ multiplex PCR; in TCRdb, only in-frame clones are kept and a portion is missing. The table includes some 60,000 clones, around 90% detected once. This sequence originates from an adult with an advanced solid tumor such as melanoma, head and neck, liver or kidney cancer. This chain uses TRBV4-1 with TRBJ2-7; D is unclear. The source material was CD4+ or CD8+ T cells sorted from blood, sampled in a trial of the OX40 agonist ivuxolimab. As DNA, the CDR3 is TGCGCCAGCAGCCAAGTAGGCGGTTCCTACGAGCAGTACTTC. It is translated as CASSQVGGSYEQYF.